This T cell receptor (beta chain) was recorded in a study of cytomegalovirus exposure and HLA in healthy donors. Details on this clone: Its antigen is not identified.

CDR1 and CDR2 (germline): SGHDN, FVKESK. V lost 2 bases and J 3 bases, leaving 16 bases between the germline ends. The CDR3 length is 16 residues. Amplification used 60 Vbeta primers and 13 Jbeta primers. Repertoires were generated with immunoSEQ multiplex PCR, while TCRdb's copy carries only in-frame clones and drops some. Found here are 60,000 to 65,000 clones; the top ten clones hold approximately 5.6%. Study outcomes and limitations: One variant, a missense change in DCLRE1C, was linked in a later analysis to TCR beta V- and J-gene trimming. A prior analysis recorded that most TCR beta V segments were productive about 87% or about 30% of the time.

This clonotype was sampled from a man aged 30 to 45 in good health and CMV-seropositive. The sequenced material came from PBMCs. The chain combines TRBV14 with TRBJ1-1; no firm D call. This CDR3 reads CASSQNPGVLDTEAFF. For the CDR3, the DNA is TGTGCCAGCAGCCAAAATCCCGGAGTCTTGGACACTGAAGCTTTCTTT.